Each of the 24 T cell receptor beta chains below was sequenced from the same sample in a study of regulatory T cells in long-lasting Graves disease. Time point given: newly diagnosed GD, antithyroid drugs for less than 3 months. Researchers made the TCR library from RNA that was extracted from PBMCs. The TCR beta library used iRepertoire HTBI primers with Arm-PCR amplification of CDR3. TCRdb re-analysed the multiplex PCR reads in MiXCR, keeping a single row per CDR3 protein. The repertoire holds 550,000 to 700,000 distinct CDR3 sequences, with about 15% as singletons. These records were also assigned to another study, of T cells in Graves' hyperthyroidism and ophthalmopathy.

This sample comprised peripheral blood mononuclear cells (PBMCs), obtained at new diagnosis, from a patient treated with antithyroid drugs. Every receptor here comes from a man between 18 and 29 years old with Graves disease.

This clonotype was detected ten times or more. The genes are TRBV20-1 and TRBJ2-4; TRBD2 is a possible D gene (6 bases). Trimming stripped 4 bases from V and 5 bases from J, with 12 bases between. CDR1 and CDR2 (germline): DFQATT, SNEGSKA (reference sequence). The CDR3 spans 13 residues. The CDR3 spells CSAIGRMENIQYF. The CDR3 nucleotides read TGCAGTGCTATAGGGAGGATGGAAAACATTCAGTACTTC.

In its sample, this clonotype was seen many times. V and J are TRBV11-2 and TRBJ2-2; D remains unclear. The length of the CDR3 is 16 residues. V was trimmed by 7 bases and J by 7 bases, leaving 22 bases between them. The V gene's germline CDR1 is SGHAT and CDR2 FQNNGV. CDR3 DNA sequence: TGTGCCAGCAACCAACAAAGGCACGCTTACGACGGGGAGCTGTTTTTT. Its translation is CASNQQRHAYDGELFF.

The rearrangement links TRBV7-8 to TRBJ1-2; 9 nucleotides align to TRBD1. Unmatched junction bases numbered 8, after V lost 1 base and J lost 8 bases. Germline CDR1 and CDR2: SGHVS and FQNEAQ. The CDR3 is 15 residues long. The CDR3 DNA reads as TGTGCCAGCAGCTTAGGTTCGGGACAGGGATGGGGCTACACCTTC. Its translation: CASSLGSGQGWGYTF.

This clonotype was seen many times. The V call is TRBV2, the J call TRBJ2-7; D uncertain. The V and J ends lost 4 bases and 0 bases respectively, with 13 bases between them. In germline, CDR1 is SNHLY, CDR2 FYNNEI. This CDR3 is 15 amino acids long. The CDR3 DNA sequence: TGTGCCAGCAGTGGAGGCTTTCCGAGCTCCTACGAGCAGTACTTC. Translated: CASSGGFPSSYEQYF.

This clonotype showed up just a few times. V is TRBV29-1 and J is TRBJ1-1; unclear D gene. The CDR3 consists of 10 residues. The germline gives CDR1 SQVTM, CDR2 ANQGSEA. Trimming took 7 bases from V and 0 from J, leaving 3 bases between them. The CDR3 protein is CSAMNTEAFF. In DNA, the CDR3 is TGCAGCGCTATGAACACTGAAGCTTTCTTT. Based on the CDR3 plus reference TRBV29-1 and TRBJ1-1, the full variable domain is SAVISQKPSRDICQRGTSLTIQCQVDSQVTMMFWYRQQPGQSLTLIATANQGSEATYESGFVIDKFPISRPNLTFSTLTVSNMSPEDSSIYLCSAMNTEAFFGQGTRLTVV.

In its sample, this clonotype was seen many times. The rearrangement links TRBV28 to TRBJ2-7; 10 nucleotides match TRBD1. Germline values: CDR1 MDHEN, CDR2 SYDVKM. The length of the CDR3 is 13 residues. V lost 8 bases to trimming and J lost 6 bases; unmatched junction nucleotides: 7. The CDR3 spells CASRQGANSEQYF. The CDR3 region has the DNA TGTGCCAGCCGACAGGGGGCTAACAGCGAGCAGTACTTC.

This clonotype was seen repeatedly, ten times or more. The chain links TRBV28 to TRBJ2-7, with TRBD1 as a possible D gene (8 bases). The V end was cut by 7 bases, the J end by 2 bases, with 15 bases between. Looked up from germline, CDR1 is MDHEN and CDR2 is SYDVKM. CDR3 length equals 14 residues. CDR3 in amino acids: CASKTGGDTYEQYF. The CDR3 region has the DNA TGTGCCAGCAAAACAGGGGGGGACACCTACGAGCAGTACTTC.

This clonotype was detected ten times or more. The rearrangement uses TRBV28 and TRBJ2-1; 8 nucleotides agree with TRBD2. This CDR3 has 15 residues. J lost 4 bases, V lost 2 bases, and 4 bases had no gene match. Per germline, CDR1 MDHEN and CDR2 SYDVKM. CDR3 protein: CASSLRSGGYNEQFF. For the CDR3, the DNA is TGTGCCAGCAGTTTACGGAGCGGGGGATACAATGAGCAGTTCTTC.

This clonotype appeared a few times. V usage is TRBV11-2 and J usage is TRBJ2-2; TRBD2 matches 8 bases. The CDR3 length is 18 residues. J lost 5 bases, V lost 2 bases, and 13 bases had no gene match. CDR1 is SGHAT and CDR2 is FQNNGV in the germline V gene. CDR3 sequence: CASSLPAAGTSRTGELFF. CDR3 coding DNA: TGTGCCAGCAGCTTACCCGCCGCCGGGACTAGTAGAACCGGGGAGCTGTTTTTT.

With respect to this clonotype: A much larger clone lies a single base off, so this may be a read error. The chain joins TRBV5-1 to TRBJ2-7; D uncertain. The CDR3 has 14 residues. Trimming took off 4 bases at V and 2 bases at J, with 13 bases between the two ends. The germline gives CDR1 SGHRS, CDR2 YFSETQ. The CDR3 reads CASSASEPAYEQYF. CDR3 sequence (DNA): TGCGCCAGCAGCGCGAGCGAGCCAGCCTACGAGCAGTACTTC.

CDR3 region: CASSPSETGPYNEQFF. The CDR3 coding sequence is TGTGCCAGCAGCCCATCAGAGACAGGGCCCTACAATGAGCAGTTCTTC. The gene calls are TRBV5-6 and TRBJ2-1, with 7 bases aligning to TRBD1. Germline CDR1 reads SGHDT; CDR2 reads YYEEEE. Germline trimming cut 4 bases from V and 2 bases from J; bases unmatched to any gene: 9. The CDR3 has 16 residues. The complete variable domain, with remaining parts taken from reference TRBV5-6 and TRBJ2-1, reads DAGVTQSPTHLIKTRGQQVTLRCSPKSGHDTVSWYQQALGQGPQFIFQYYEEEERQRGNFPDRFSGHQFPNYSSELNVNALLLGDSALYLCASSPSETGPYNEQFFGPGTRLTVL.

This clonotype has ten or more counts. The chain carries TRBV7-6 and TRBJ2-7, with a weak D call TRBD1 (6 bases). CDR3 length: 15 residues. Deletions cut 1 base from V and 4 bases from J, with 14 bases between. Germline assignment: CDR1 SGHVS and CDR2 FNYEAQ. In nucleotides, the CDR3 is TGTGCCAGCAGCTTAGTGACTGGGACATCATACGAGCAGTACTTC. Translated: CASSLVTGTSYEQYF.

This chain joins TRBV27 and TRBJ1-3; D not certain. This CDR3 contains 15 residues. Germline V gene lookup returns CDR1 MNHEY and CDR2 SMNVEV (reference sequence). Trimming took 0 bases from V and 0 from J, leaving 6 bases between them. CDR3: CASSLSVNSGNTIYF. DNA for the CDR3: TGTGCCAGCAGTTTATCGGTGAACTCTGGAAACACCATATATTTT.

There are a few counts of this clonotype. The CDR3 DNA sequence: TGTGCCAGCAGCCCTAGACTAGCGGGAGCGACCGGGGAGCTGTTTTTT. Amino acid sequence: CASSPRLAGATGELFF. The J gene is TRBJ2-2, the V gene TRBV3-1, with 12 bases lining up with TRBD2. Germline V gene sequence: CDR1 LGHDT, CDR2 YNNKEL (reference sequence). V trimming: 4 bases; J trimming: 5 bases; junction bases outside the gene matches: 5. CDR3 length: 16 residues.

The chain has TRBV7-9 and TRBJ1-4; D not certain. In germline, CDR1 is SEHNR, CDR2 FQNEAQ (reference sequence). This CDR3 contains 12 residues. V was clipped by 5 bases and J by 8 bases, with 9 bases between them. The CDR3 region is CASSPHGEKLFF. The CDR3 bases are TGTGCCAGCAGCCCGCACGGAGAAAAACTGTTTTTT.

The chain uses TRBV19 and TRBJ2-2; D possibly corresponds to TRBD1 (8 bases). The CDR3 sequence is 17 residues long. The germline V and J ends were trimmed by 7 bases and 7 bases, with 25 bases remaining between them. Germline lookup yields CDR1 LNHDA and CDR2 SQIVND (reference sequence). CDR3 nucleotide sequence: TGTGCCAGTAACTCCCCAACTCGACAGGGGAGGGGCGGGGAGCTGTTTTTT. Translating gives CASNSPTRQGRGGELFF.

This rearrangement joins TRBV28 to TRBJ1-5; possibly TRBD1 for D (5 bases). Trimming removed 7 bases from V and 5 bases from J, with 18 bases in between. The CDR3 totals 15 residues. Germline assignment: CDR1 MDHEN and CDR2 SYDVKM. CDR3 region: CASNPAGQGDQPQHF. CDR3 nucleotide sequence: TGTGCCAGCAATCCGGCGGGGCAGGGAGATCAGCCCCAGCATTTT.

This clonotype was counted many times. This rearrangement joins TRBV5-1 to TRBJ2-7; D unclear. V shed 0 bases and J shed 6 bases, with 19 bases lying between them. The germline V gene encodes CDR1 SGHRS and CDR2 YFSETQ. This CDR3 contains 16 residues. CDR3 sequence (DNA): TGCGCCAGCAGCTTGGCCGGAACGCAATCTAACCTCGAGCAGTACTTC. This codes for CASSLAGTQSNLEQYF. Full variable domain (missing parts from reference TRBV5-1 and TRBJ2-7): KAGVTQTPRYLIKTRGQQVTLSCSPISGHRSVSWYQQTPGQGLQFLFEYFSETQRNKGNFPGRFSGRQFSNSRSEMNVSTLELGDSALYLCASSLAGTQSNLEQYFGPGTRLTVT.

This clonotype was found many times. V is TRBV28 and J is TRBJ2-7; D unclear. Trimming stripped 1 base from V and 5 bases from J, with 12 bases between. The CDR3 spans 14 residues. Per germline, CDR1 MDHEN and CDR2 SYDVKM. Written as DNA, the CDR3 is TGTGCCAGCAGTTTATTCAGTAAGGCCCACGAGCAGTACTTC. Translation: CASSLFSKAHEQYF.

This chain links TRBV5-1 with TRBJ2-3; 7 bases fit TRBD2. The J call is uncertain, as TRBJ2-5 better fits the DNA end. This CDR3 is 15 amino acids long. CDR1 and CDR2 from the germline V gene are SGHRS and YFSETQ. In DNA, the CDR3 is TGCGCCAGCAGCTTGGGGCCTAGCGGTCTGGAGACCCAGTACTTC. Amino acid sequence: CASSLGPSGLETQYF.

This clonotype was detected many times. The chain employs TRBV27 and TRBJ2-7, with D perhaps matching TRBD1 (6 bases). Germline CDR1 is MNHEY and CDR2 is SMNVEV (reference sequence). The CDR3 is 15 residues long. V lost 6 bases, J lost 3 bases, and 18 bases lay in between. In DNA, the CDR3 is TGTGCCAGCAGCCCTCAAGTGGGGGCGGTCTACGAGCAGTACTTC. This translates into CASSPQVGAVYEQYF.

DNA for the CDR3: TGTGCCAGCAGCTTAGTCGCTAGCGGGAGGACCGGGGAGCTGTTTTTT. Translating it yields CASSLVASGRTGELFF. This chain links TRBV11-2 with TRBJ2-2; 11 bases map to TRBD2. This CDR3 region has 16 residues. Germline CDR1 reads SGHAT; CDR2 reads FQNNGV. The V and J ends lost 1 base and 5 bases, in that order; junction bases with no gene match: 3. Filled out from reference TRBV11-2 and TRBJ2-2, the complete variable domain reads EAGVAQSPRYKIIEKRQSVAFWCNPISGHATLYWYQQILGQGPKLLIQFQNNGVVDDSQLPKDRFSAERLKGVDSTLKIQPAKLEDSAVYLCASSLVASGRTGELFFGEGSRLTVL.

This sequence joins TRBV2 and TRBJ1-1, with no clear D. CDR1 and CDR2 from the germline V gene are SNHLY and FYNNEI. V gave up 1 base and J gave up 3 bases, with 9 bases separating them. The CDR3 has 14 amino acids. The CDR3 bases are TGTGCCAGCAGTGAAGAACCAGGTTACACTGAAGCTTTCTTT. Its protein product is CASSEEPGYTEAFF.

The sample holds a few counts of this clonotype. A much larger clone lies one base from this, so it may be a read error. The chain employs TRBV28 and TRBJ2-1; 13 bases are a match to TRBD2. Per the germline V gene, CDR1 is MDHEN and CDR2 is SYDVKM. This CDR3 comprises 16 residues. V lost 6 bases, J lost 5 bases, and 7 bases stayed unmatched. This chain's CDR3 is CASRETSGRSHNEQFF. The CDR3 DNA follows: TGTGCCAGCAGGGAGACTAGCGGGAGGTCCCACAATGAGCAGTTCTTC.